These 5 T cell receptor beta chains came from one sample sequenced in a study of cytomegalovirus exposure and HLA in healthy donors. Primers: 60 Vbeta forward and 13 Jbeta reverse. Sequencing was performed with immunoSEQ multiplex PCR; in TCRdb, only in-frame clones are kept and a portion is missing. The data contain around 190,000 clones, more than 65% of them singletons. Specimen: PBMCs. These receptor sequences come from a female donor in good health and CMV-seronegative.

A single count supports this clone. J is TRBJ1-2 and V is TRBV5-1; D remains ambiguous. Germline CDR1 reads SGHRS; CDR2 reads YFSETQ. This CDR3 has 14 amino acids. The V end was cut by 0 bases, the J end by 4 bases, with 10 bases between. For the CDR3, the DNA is TGCGCCAGCAGCTTGGACGGGGTTGGCTATGGCTACACCTTC. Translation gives CASSLDGVGYGYTF. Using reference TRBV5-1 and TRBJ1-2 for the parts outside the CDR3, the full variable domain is KAGVTQTPRYLIKTRGQQVTLSCSPISGHRSVSWYQQTPGQGLQFLFEYFSETQRNKGNFPGRFSGRQFSNSRSEMNVSTLELGDSALYLCASSLDGVGYGYTFGSGTRLTVV.

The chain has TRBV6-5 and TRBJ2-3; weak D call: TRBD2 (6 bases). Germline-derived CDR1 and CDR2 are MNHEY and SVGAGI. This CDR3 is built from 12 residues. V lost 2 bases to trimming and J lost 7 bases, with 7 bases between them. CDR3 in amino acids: CASSYGGNTQYF. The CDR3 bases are TGTGCCAGCAGTTACGGGGGGAATACGCAGTATTTT.

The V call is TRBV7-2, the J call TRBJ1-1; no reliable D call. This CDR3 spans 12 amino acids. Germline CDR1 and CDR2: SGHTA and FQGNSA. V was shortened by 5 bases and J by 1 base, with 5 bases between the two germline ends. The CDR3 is CASSQKNTEAFF. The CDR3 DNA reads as TGTGCCAGCAGCCAAAAGAACACTGAAGCTTTCTTT.

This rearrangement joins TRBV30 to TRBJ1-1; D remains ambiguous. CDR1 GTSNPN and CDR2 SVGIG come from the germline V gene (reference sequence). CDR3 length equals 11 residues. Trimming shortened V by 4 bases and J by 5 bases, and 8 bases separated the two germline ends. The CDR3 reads CAWIVVTEAFF. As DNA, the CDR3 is TGTGCCTGGATAGTTGTTACTGAAGCTTTCTTT.

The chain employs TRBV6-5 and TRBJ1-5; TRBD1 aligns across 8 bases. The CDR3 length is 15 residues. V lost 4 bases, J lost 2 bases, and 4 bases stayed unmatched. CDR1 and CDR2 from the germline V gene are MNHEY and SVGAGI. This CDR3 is CASSSGQGRNQPQHF. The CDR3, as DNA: TGTGCCAGCAGTTCAGGACAGGGACGCAATCAGCCCCAGCATTTT.